This TCR beta chain came from a study of T-cell memory formation after mild COVID-19. TCRdb re-called the 5' RACE reads through MiXCR, storing one row per CDR3 protein. This table holds about 210,000 distinct CDR3 sequences, roughly a tenth found once. The ends were cut back, 3 bases at V and 2 bases at J, with 13 bases in the middle. Germline-derived CDR1 and CDR2 are LGHNA and YSLEER. The CDR3 spans 15 residues. Many counts were recorded for this clonotype. V is TRBV4-3 and J is TRBJ1-2, with D tentatively TRBD1 (5 bases). This receptor was taken from a young man who had mild COVID-19 (a few samples of this study predate the infection). Cell type and time point are not known. The sample was PBMCs or a T cell subset sorted from them (not recorded which). CDR3 sequence (DNA): TGCGCCAGCAGCCAGGGCTGGGACTTGAACTATGGCTACACCTTC. Its translation is CASSQGWDLNYGYTF.